The entry that follows covers one T cell receptor beta chain sequence. Its antigen is undetermined. Researchers ran the PCR with 60 Vbeta and 13 Jbeta primers. Assay used: immunoSEQ multiplex PCR; TCRdb lists only in-frame clones, some missing. Of approximately 86,000 clones in the sample, just over 70% were seen once. These data belong to a study of cytomegalovirus exposure and HLA in healthy donors. Study-level information: Most donors, about 77% of 350 to 450 genotyped, fell in the Caucasian-associated ancestry cluster.

There are 13 residues in the CDR3. Trimming took 6 bases from V and 4 from J, leaving 13 bases between them. From germline, CDR1 is SGHNT and CDR2 YYREEE (reference sequence). Study-wide points: In the analysis, some V segments, TRBV6-2 and TRBV6-3 included, were excluded as indistinguishable. Donors belonging to an Asian-associated ancestry cluster reportedly showed fewer N-insertions in productive TCRs than the approximately 700-donor mean, according to what a later analysis found. By a later analysis, the bulk of CMV-associated TCR beta chains appeared HLA-restricted.

V usage is TRBV5-4 and J usage is TRBJ1-2; D is unclear. The sequenced sample consisted of PBMCs. This clonotype was obtained from a man aged 55 to 69 in good health and CMV-seronegative. The CDR3: CASNLGGSYGYTF. In DNA, the CDR3 is TGTGCCAGCAATTTGGGAGGCTCCTATGGCTACACCTTC.